The 20 T cell receptor beta chains below all came from one sample that was sequenced in a study of blood T cell repertoires in COVID-19. Sequencing used immunoSEQ multiplex PCR; TCRdb keeps in-frame clones, though not all of them. The sample consists of about 45,000 clones, about 90% of them appearing once. Source material: peripheral blood. These receptors were taken from a human donor in a cohort sampled during active COVID-19.

This sequence joins TRBV21-1 and TRBJ1-1; the table's D call, TRBD1, was not checked against the DNA. TRBV21-1 is a recognized pseudogene. CDR3 length equals 17 residues. Here the CDR3 DNA reads TGTGCCAGCAGCAAAGCCGGGGACAAAAGTAAGGACACTGAAGCTTTCTTT. Translating gives CASSKAGDKSKDTEAFF.

The chain links TRBV10-3 to TRBJ2-7; weak D call: TRBD2 (6 bases). The germline CDR1 and CDR2 sequences are ENHRY and SYGVKD. The germline V and J ends were trimmed by 8 bases and 2 bases, with 13 bases remaining between them. This CDR3 is built from 13 residues. As DNA, the CDR3 is TGTGCCATCCGGGACTCTTTAACCTACGAGCAGTACTTC. It yields the protein CAIRDSLTYEQYF.

The CDR3 loop is CASSMRSSYNSPLHF. CDR3 sequence (DNA): TGTGCCAGTAGTATGCGGAGCTCCTATAATTCACCCCTCCACTTT. The rearrangement joins TRBV19 to TRBJ1-6; D gene ambiguous. Per the germline V gene, CDR1 is LNHDA and CDR2 is SQIVND (reference sequence). Trimming stripped 3 bases from V and 0 bases from J, with 6 bases between. This CDR3 comprises 15 residues. Full variable domain (missing parts from reference TRBV19 and TRBJ1-6): DGGITQSPKYLFRKEGQNVTLSCEQNLNHDAMYWYRQDPGQGLRLIYYSQIVNDFQKGDIAEGYSVSREKKESFPLTVTSAQKNPTAFYLCASSMRSSYNSPLHFGNGTRLTVT.

The chain uses TRBV18 and TRBJ2-2; tentative D call: TRBD2 (5 bases). This CDR3 has 14 amino acids. Germline CDR1 KGHSH, CDR2 LQKENI. V was cut by 2 bases and J by 6 bases, with 10 bases left in between. The DNA for the CDR3 is TGTGCCAGCTCACCAAGTAGAGCGGCCGGGGAGCTGTTTTTT. As protein: CASSPSRAAGELFF.

The V gene is TRBV9, the J gene TRBJ2-3, with TRBD2 identical over 8 bases. The CDR3 consists of 20 residues. From germline, CDR1 is SGDLS and CDR2 YYNGEE. V trimming: 3 bases; J trimming: 4 bases; junction bases outside the gene matches: 22. The CDR3 coding sequence is TGTGCCAGCAGCGCTCCCGCTGTATCCGGGGGGGCGGCTCTTCCAGATACGCAGTATTTT. Translated: CASSAPAVSGGAALPDTQYF.

This clone has a handful of counts. The J gene is TRBJ2-2, the V gene TRBV15; D might be TRBD2 (5 bases). Germline assignment: CDR1 LNHNV and CDR2 YYDKDF (reference sequence). V lost 0 bases and J lost 5, with 10 bases in between. CDR3 length: 15 amino acids. The CDR3 DNA reads TGTGCCACCAGCAGAGACGGGGTTTTGACCGGGGAGCTGTTTTTT. Its translation is CATSRDGVLTGELFF.

The V gene is TRBV5-1, the J gene TRBJ2-5; 9 nucleotides line up with TRBD2. J was trimmed by 5 bases and V by 0 bases; bases with no gene match: 11. CDR3 length: 17 amino acids. Germline CDR1 SGHRS, CDR2 YFSETQ. The CDR3 bases are TGCGCCAGCAGCTTGGCCGAGGCGGGGGGGAACTGGGAGACCCAGTACTTC. This sequence encodes CASSLAEAGGNWETQYF.

The chain carries TRBV11-1 and TRBJ2-3, with 7 bases fitting TRBD2. The CDR3 spans 15 residues. Germline V gene lookup returns CDR1 SGHAT and CDR2 FQDESV (reference sequence). V trimming: 2 bases; J trimming: 0 bases; junction bases outside the gene matches: 2. Here the CDR3 reads CASSLRGVSTDTQYF. For the CDR3, the DNA is TGTGCCAGCAGCTTACGGGGGGTTAGCACAGATACGCAGTATTTT.

J is TRBJ2-1 and V is TRBV13; 8 nucleotides agree with TRBD1. Germline values: CDR1 PRHDT, CDR2 FYEKMQ (reference sequence). CDR3 length: 15 amino acids. Trimming took 4 bases from V and 5 from J; bases not matched to a gene: 7. The CDR3 region is CASSSRDRSHNEQFF. CDR3 nucleotides: TGTGCCAGCAGCTCCCGGGACAGGAGTCACAATGAGCAGTTCTTC.

V gene TRBV6-5 combines with J gene TRBJ2-1, with D unresolved. CDR1 and CDR2 from the germline V gene are MNHEY and SVGAGI. V was clipped by 2 bases and J by 10 bases, with 12 bases between them. The CDR3 is made up of 13 amino acids. Here the CDR3 reads CASSYSPGWEQFF. In DNA, the CDR3 is TGTGCCAGCAGTTACAGCCCCGGGTGGGAGCAGTTCTTC.

The CDR3 coding sequence is TGTGCCAGCAGCCCCTCCCCAGGTATTTCCTACGAGCAGTACTTC. Translating gives CASSPSPGISYEQYF. This chain uses TRBV14 with TRBJ2-7; D unresolved. Trimming removed 4 bases from V and 1 base from J, with 14 bases in between. Germline V gene data show CDR1 as SGHDN and CDR2 as FVKESK. This CDR3 region has 15 residues.

The V and J genes are TRBV10-1 and TRBJ2-7; D unresolved. The germline gives CDR1 WNHNN, CDR2 SYGVQD (reference sequence). V shed 0 bases and J shed 0 bases, with 9 bases lying between them. CDR3 size: 15 residues. The CDR3 sequence is CASSESTAFSYEQYF. The CDR3 region has the DNA TGCGCCAGCAGTGAGTCTACAGCCTTCTCCTACGAGCAGTACTTC.

The J gene is TRBJ1-1, the V gene TRBV10-3, with 7 bases lining up with TRBD1. Germline values: CDR1 ENHRY, CDR2 SYGVKD. V dropped 6 bases and J dropped 6; count of bases not matched to a gene: 7. The CDR3 extends over 13 amino acids. CDR3 sequence: CAISRQGAAEAFF. CDR3 nucleotides: TGTGCCATCAGCCGACAGGGAGCGGCTGAAGCTTTCTTT.

In this sample, this clone turned up a few times. The chain's CDR3 is CASSTGINSNQPQHF. Written as DNA, the CDR3 is TGTGCCAGCAGTACAGGGATCAATAGCAATCAGCCCCAGCATTTT. This chain joins TRBV6-5 and TRBJ1-5; TRBD1 might be the D (6 bases). Per the germline V gene, CDR1 is MNHEY and CDR2 is SVGAGI. This CDR3 region has 15 residues. Between the trimmed V and J ends, which lost 5 bases and 0 bases, there was a span of 11 bases.

This chain joins TRBV18 and TRBJ1-1; D possibly corresponds to TRBD1 (6 bases). Trimming took off 7 bases at V and 11 bases at J, with 23 bases between the two ends. Looked up from germline, CDR1 is KGHSH and CDR2 is LQKENI. This CDR3 has 14 residues. The CDR3, as DNA: TGTGCCAGCTTCACCAACGATGGGGGCCAGGAGGCTTTCTTT. Its translation: CASFTNDGGQEAFF. The full variable domain, in which reference TRBV18 and TRBJ1-1 provide the parts outside the CDR3, is NAGVMQNPRHLVRRRGQEARLRCSPMKGHSHVYWYRQLPEEGLKFMVYLQKENIIDESGMPKERFSAEFPKEGPSILRIQQVVRGDSAAYFCASFTNDGGQEAFFGQGTRLTVV.

This clone came up a few times. The rearrangement joins TRBV5-6 to TRBJ2-2, with TRBD1 as a possible D gene (5 bases). The CDR3 length is 14 residues. Germline V lookup: CDR1 SGHDT, CDR2 YYEEEE. Between the trimmed V and J ends, which lost 4 bases and 3 bases, there was a span of 10 bases. The CDR3, as DNA: TGTGCCAGCAGCAAGGGGCCAGACACCGGGGAGCTGTTTTTT. Protein: CASSKGPDTGELFF.

This chain uses TRBV6-6 with TRBJ2-3, with 7 bases aligning to TRBD1. CDR3 length equals 16 residues. V dropped 4 bases and J dropped 2; count of bases not matched to a gene: 9. Germline values: CDR1 MNHNY, CDR2 SVGAGI (reference sequence). This CDR3 is CASSSDRAGNTDTQYF. CDR3 sequence (DNA): TGTGCCAGCAGTTCCGACAGGGCTGGAAACACAGATACGCAGTATTTT.

The rearrangement uses TRBV24-1 and TRBJ2-3, with 12 nucleotides matching TRBD2. CDR3 length equals 17 residues. The germline gives CDR1 KGHDR, CDR2 SFDVKD. V lost 3 bases and J lost 2; bases outside the gene matches: 5. CDR3 nucleotide sequence: TGTGCCACCAGTGATCCCAGGACTAGCGGGGCCACAGATACGCAGTATTTT. Translated, it gives CATSDPRTSGATDTQYF.

J is TRBJ1-1 and V is TRBV12-3 or TRBV12-4; 9 positions match TRBD1. The J segment lost 11 bases and the V segment lost 0 bases, leaving 1 base of the junction unmatched. The CDR3 is 12 amino acids. The CDR3 region is CASSLADRGAFF. The CDR3 DNA sequence: TGTGCCAGCAGTTTAGCAGACAGGGGGGCTTTCTTT.

In DNA, the CDR3 is TGTGCCAGCAGTTTCAGGGGCTACGAGCAGTACTTC. Amino acids: CASSFRGYEQYF. The V and J genes are TRBV12-3 or TRBV12-4 and TRBJ2-7, with a tentative D call TRBD1 (6 bases). The CDR3 covers 12 residues. Trimming removed 3 bases from V and 3 bases from J, with 6 bases in between.